Listed below are T cell receptor beta chains from one sample, sequenced in a study of blood T cell repertoires in COVID-19. Assay: immunoSEQ multiplex PCR; the TCRdb copy retains only in-frame clones and omits some. The data show around 250,000 clones, roughly nine tenths seen once. The specimen was PBMCs or T cells enriched from blood (not recorded which). Receptors originate from a human donor in a cohort exposed to, infected with or recovered from COVID-19 (not recorded which). The donor label of this sample is uncertain. Both conserved end residues are part of each CDR3.

v_gene,len,j_gene,CDR3aa
TRBV24-1,15,TRBJ1-3,CATSDPTGDGNTIYF
TRBV19,13,TRBJ1-1,CASSPGQSTEAFF
TRBV5-6,13,TRBJ2-5,CASSLASQETQYF
TRBV19,16,TRBJ1-4,CASRRRTGANNEKLFF
TRBV7-2,14,TRBJ2-7,CASSPGTQSYEQYF
TRBV19,15,TRBJ2-1,CASRHRRGESYEQFF
TRBV2,12,TRBJ1-4,CASSDSREKLFF
TRBV6-1,16,TRBJ1-3,CASSEQGAVGGNTIYF
TRBV18,17,TRBJ1-6,CASSSIRTGGINSPLHF
TRBV7-9,18,TRBJ1-2,CASSLAQWRGSTSNGYTF
TRBV9,12,TRBJ1-1,CASSALDAEAFF
TRBV10-3,17,TRBJ2-2,CAINPGLAGVNTGELFF
TRBV24-1,13,TRBJ1-2,CATSEAGEPGYTF
TRBV12-3/TRBV12-4,13,TRBJ1-1,CASGNRENTEAFF
TRBV6-1,15,TRBJ2-5,CASKVILGEKETQYF
TRBV7-8,15,TRBJ1-1,CASSSPGQGRTEAFF
TRBV19,21,TRBJ1-2,CASSIEVSRIWTGKNGNGYTF
TRBV10-3,14,TRBJ2-1,CAISESGTYNEQFF
TRBV7-2,13,TRBJ1-1,CASSQGRGTEAFF
TRBV6-5,14,TRBJ2-3,CASRRGTATYTQYF
TRBV25-1,15,TRBJ1-6,CASSAGGSRASPLHF
TRBV7-2,15,TRBJ2-7,CASSLSRGGAYEQYF
TRBV5-1,14,TRBJ1-1,CASSSSTGWPEAFF
TRBV7-9,17,TRBJ2-3,CASSFDRTSGALDTQYF
TRBV25-1,15,TRBJ2-7,CASSEYGTATYEQYF
TRBV19,14,TRBJ2-7,CASSIKGPSYEQYF
TRBV7-9,14,TRBJ2-7,CASSPPGTGDEQYF
TRBV11-3,18,TRBJ2-3,CASSLTSGGRIGTDTQYF
TRBV6-1,16,TRBJ2-7,CASSEALAGLAYEQYF
TRBV27,13,TRBJ1-2,CASSLTPNYGYTF
TRBV6-2/TRBV6-3,12,TRBJ2-7,CASSPTLYEQYF
TRBV5-4,15,TRBJ2-5,CASSLVERAQETQYF
TRBV5-4,19,TRBJ2-7,CASSLVTGRLAGIGHEQYF
TRBV24-1,15,TRBJ2-1,CATSDLCQGPDEQFF
TRBV5-8,14,TRBJ2-7,CASRLAGEPYEQYF
TRBV18,14,TRBJ1-2,CASSPGRTTYGYTF
TRBV5-6,14,TRBJ2-7,CASFQRGRSYEQYF
TRBV7-9,15,TRBJ2-1,CASSSTGVAGNEQFF
TRBV19,13,TRBJ1-2,CASSIRLNYGYTF
TRBV27,13,TRBJ2-1,CASRGVQGNEQFF
TRBV2,14,TRBJ1-1,CASSDWTVDTEAFF
TRBV7-9,14,TRBJ2-3,CASSHDRVADTQYF
TRBV7-2,15,TRBJ2-3,CASSSPGQGPDTQYF
TRBV5-1,13,TRBJ1-1,CASSPYSNTEAFF
TRBV6-6,15,TRBJ1-5,CASTRGTYSNQPQHF
TRBV30,19,TRBJ2-6,CAWGTRRHSSPSGANVLTF
TRBV10-1,13,TRBJ2-2,CASRGQGTGELFF
TRBV5-1,13,TRBJ2-7,CASSVRGAYEQYF
TRBV18,13,TRBJ1-1,CASSSAQGTEAFF
TRBV6-1,16,TRBJ1-6,CASSEAWTARNSPLHF
TRBV30,15,TRBJ1-5,CAWSVQTGESQPQHF
TRBV9,15,TRBJ2-1,CASSARLASYNEQFF
TRBV18,13,TRBJ2-5,CASSPQGQETQYF